Listed here are 29 T cell receptor beta chains from one sample, sequenced in a study of T-cell reconstitution after alpha-beta-depleted transplantation in children. Preparation of the TCRbeta library used unique molecular identifiers. In TCRdb, the PCR reads were re-called with MiXCR into one record per CDR3 protein. The table has a few hundred thousand distinct CDR3 sequences, more than 20% seen once. The input for sequencing was PBMCs, taken before TCRalphabeta/CD19-depleted stem cell transplant. The receptors come from a boy under three years old with Wiskott-Aldrich syndrome, due to receive a stem cell transplant.

V gene TRBV3-1 combines with J gene TRBJ2-2; TRBD2 is a possible D gene (6 bases). The CDR3 is 15 residues long. Per germline, CDR1 LGHDT and CDR2 YNNKEL (reference sequence). Trimming took 3 bases from V and 0 from J, leaving 8 bases between them. CDR3 sequence (DNA): TGTGCCAGCAGCCAGACTAGAGCGAACACCGGGGAGCTGTTTTTT. Translation gives CASSQTRANTGELFF.

This chain links TRBV28 with TRBJ2-1; D remains ambiguous. Per germline, CDR1 MDHEN and CDR2 SYDVKM. V shed 6 bases and J shed 9 bases, with 12 bases lying between them. The CDR3 covers 12 residues. Here the CDR3 reads CASRQWYGEQFF. CDR3 DNA: TGTGCCAGCAGACAGTGGTACGGTGAGCAGTTCTTC.

This chain links TRBV12-3 or TRBV12-4 with TRBJ1-4; tentatively, D is TRBD1 (5 bases). The V end lost 6 bases, the J end lost 8 bases, and 16 bases lay between the germline ends. This CDR3 is 14 amino acids long. The CDR3 DNA reads TGTGCCAGCAGCAACCGACACGGGGGAGAAAAACTGTTTTTT. This gives the protein CASSNRHGGEKLFF.

This clonotype appeared a few times. The CDR3 spells CSAFGAVRTTYNEQFF. The CDR3 coding sequence is TGCAGTGCTTTCGGGGCTGTTAGAACTACCTACAATGAGCAGTTCTTC. The gene calls are TRBV20-1 and TRBJ2-1; either TRBD1 or TRBD2 may supply D (5 bases each). V was shortened by 5 bases and J by 2 bases, with 19 bases between the two germline ends. CDR3 size: 16 residues. The germline gives CDR1 DFQATT, CDR2 SNEGSKA (reference sequence).

The chain couples TRBV5-1 to TRBJ2-2, with TRBD1 matching over 9 bases. Germline loops: CDR1 SGHRS, CDR2 YFSETQ. The ends lost 4 bases at V and 1 base at J; junction bases unmatched: 5. The CDR3 runs 16 residues. The CDR3: CASSLQGALNTGELFF. The CDR3, as DNA: TGCGCCAGCAGCCTACAGGGGGCATTGAACACCGGGGAGCTGTTTTTT.

The V and J genes are TRBV12-3 or TRBV12-4 and TRBJ2-1; tentative D call: TRBD2 (5 bases). Trimming stripped 7 bases from V and 6 bases from J, with 19 bases between. The CDR3 spans 15 residues. The CDR3: CASTRFPGVSNEQFF. DNA of the CDR3: TGTGCCAGCACCCGATTCCCCGGGGTAAGCAATGAGCAGTTCTTC.

This clonotype was observed a few times. The chain has TRBV20-1 and TRBJ2-3; D uncertain. This CDR3 is built from 14 residues. The germline V and J ends were trimmed by 3 bases and 5 bases, with 15 bases remaining between them. Germline V CDR1 and CDR2: DFQATT, SNEGSKA (reference sequence). The CDR3 coding sequence is TGCAGTGCTAGTCCACCGACTGGGGAAGATACGCAGTATTTT. This translates into CSASPPTGEDTQYF.

The chain employs TRBV9 and TRBJ2-3, with 9 bases that match TRBD2. Germline assignment: CDR1 SGDLS and CDR2 YYNGEE. Unmatched junction bases numbered 10, after V lost 0 bases and J lost 5 bases. This CDR3 is built from 17 residues. The CDR3 DNA is TGTGCCAGCAGCGTAGCTACGAGCGGGAGGAATCAAGATACGCAGTATTTT. It yields the protein CASSVATSGRNQDTQYF.

This clonotype was detected a few times. The chain uses TRBV20-1 and TRBJ2-7; maybe TRBD1 (6 bases). The CDR3 covers 16 residues. Germline-derived CDR1 and CDR2 are DFQATT and SNEGSKA (reference sequence). Trimming shortened V by 2 bases and J by 7 bases, and 24 bases separated the two germline ends. The CDR3 here is CSARRGLGRELEEQYF. For the CDR3, the DNA is TGCAGTGCTAGAAGGGGGTTGGGCAGGGAGTTAGAAGAGCAGTACTTC.

The table lists this clonotype with a few counts. The V and J genes are TRBV4-2 and TRBJ2-3; D is undetermined. Trimming removed 2 bases at V and 0 bases at J, with 9 bases between. Per germline, CDR1 LGHNA and CDR2 YNFKEQ. This CDR3 contains 15 residues. In DNA form, the CDR3 reads TGTGCCAGCAGCCAACAGGCCTCTAGCACAGATACGCAGTATTTT. As protein: CASSQQASSTDTQYF.

This sequence joins TRBV29-1 and TRBJ1-5, with D unresolved. Between the trimmed V and J ends, which lost 4 bases and 5 bases, there was a span of 12 bases. This CDR3 is built from 13 residues. The germline V gene has CDR1 SQVTM and CDR2 ANQGSEA. The CDR3 reads CSVGEGGYQPQHF. CDR3 DNA sequence: TGCAGCGTTGGAGAGGGCGGTTATCAGCCCCAGCATTTT.

This clonotype showed up just a few times. CDR3 sequence: CASSLEGGWQAPYEQYF. The CDR3 coding sequence is TGCGCCAGCAGCTTGGAGGGCGGGTGGCAGGCCCCCTACGAGCAGTACTTC. J is TRBJ2-7 and V is TRBV5-1, with a tentative D call TRBD2 (5 bases). V dropped 0 bases and J dropped 2 bases, with 18 bases sitting between them. This CDR3 has 17 residues. From germline, CDR1 is SGHRS and CDR2 YFSETQ. The complete variable domain, with remaining parts taken from reference TRBV5-1 and TRBJ2-7, reads KAGVTQTPRYLIKTRGQQVTLSCSPISGHRSVSWYQQTPGQGLQFLFEYFSETQRNKGNFPGRFSGRQFSNSRSEMNVSTLELGDSALYLCASSLEGGWQAPYEQYFGPGTRLTVT.

The CDR3, as DNA: TGTGCCAGCAGCTCACTAGCGGGAGGGCCGAGGAATGAGCAGTTCTTC. Residues: CASSSLAGGPRNEQFF. V and J are TRBV7-9 and TRBJ2-1; 13 bases align to TRBD2. This CDR3 has 16 residues. Unmatched junction bases numbered 7, after V lost 4 bases and J lost 7 bases. Per germline, CDR1 SEHNR and CDR2 FQNEAQ (reference sequence).

This clonotype was counted once. This may come from a read error, since a much larger clone is one base off. The chain combines TRBV6-2 or TRBV6-3 with TRBJ1-1; the D gene is possibly TRBD1 (5 bases). This CDR3 region has 12 residues. V was trimmed by 1 base and J by 5 bases, leaving 5 bases between them. Germline V lookup: CDR1 MNHEY, CDR2 SVGEGT. The CDR3 nucleotides read TGTGCCAGCAGTTACTGGGGGACTGAAGCTTTCTTT. Translating it yields CASSYWGTEAFF.

The chain employs TRBV5-5 and TRBJ2-3, with D unclear. The CDR3 is made up of 13 amino acids. V dropped 4 bases and J dropped 6 bases, with 12 bases sitting between them. The germline V gene has CDR1 SGHKS and CDR2 YYEKEE (reference sequence). In DNA, the CDR3 is TGTGCCAGCAGCCCCTCCCCGTACGATACGCAGTATTTT. Its translation: CASSPSPYDTQYF.

This clonotype was seen repeatedly, ten times or more. This sequence joins TRBV5-6 and TRBJ2-3, with TRBD2 matching 13 bases. Germline-derived CDR1 and CDR2 are SGHDT and YYEEEE. After removal of 0 bases from V and 0 bases from J, the junction contained 7 bases not matched to a gene. The CDR3 loop spans 19 amino acids. The CDR3: CASSLAPGLAGSSTDTQYF. CDR3 DNA sequence: TGTGCCAGCAGCTTGGCCCCGGGACTAGCGGGGTCAAGCACAGATACGCAGTATTTT.

V gene TRBV6-1 combines with J gene TRBJ2-5, with D perhaps TRBD1 or TRBD2 (6 bases each). This CDR3 has 14 amino acids. The V end was cut by 5 bases, the J end by 4 bases, with 14 bases between. Germline assignment: CDR1 MNHNS and CDR2 SASEGT. This CDR3 is CASSPVGGGETQYF. CDR3 nucleotides: TGTGCCAGCAGTCCCGTGGGGGGCGGAGAGACCCAGTACTTC.

This clonotype showed up just a few times. This chain uses TRBV28 with TRBJ1-1; no clear D. Trimming pared 1 base from V and 7 bases from J, leaving 16 bases between. The CDR3 length is 15 residues. From germline, CDR1 is MDHEN and CDR2 SYDVKM. CDR3 amino acids: CASSLSSGASFEAFF. The CDR3 region has the DNA TGTGCCAGCAGTTTATCCTCCGGTGCGAGTTTTGAAGCTTTCTTT.

This chain connects TRBV12-3 or TRBV12-4 to TRBJ1-1; a weak D match, TRBD1 (6 bases). The CDR3 length is 16 residues. The V end lost 4 bases, the J end lost 5 bases, and 20 bases lay between the germline ends. The chain's CDR3 is CASSWGTGSSRTEAFF. As DNA, the CDR3 is TGTGCCAGCAGTTGGGGAACAGGGTCAAGTAGAACTGAAGCTTTCTTT.

The rearrangement links TRBV20-1 to TRBJ2-3, with a possible D match to TRBD1 (6 bases). The V gene lost 2 bases and the J gene lost 0 bases, with 12 bases spanning the gap. The CDR3 spans 15 residues. The V gene's germline CDR1 is DFQATT and CDR2 SNEGSKA (reference sequence). The CDR3 sequence: CSARTQGTSTDTQYF. CDR3 DNA sequence: TGCAGTGCTAGAACACAGGGTACTAGCACAGATACGCAGTATTTT.

V usage is TRBV29-1 and J usage is TRBJ2-1; 11 bases agree with TRBD1. The J segment lost 7 bases and the V segment lost 1 base, leaving 3 bases of the junction unmatched. This CDR3 contains 14 residues. The germline V gene encodes CDR1 SQVTM and CDR2 ANQGSEA. CDR3 sequence: CSVEGGQGANEQFF. The CDR3, as DNA: TGCAGCGTTGAAGGAGGACAGGGGGCGAATGAGCAGTTCTTC.

V gene TRBV20-1 combines with J gene TRBJ1-2; 7 nucleotides agree with TRBD1. The germline gives CDR1 DFQATT, CDR2 SNEGSKA (reference sequence). With V trimmed by 3 bases and J by 4 bases, 5 bases remained unmatched. This CDR3 spans 13 amino acids. As DNA, the CDR3 is TGCAGTGCTAGCTACGGGACAGCCTATGGCTACACCTTC. It codes for CSASYGTAYGYTF.

The chain carries TRBV27 and TRBJ2-1; D might be TRBD2 (5 bases). Germline assignment: CDR1 MNHEY and CDR2 SMNVEV (reference sequence). This CDR3 contains 18 residues. Trimming pared 0 bases from V and 0 bases from J, leaving 15 bases between. The CDR3 nucleotides are TGTGCCAGCAGTTTATCTAAGGTATCGGGGAGCTCCTACAATGAGCAGTTCTTC. Residues: CASSLSKVSGSSYNEQFF.

The gene calls are TRBV6-5 and TRBJ2-1; possibly TRBD2 for D (5 bases). This CDR3 region has 13 residues. The germline V gene encodes CDR1 MNHEY and CDR2 SVGAGI. V was clipped by 3 bases and J by 8 bases, with 11 bases between them. CDR3 residues: CASSYNRGHEQFF. The CDR3 coding sequence is TGTGCCAGCAGTTATAATCGGGGTCATGAGCAGTTCTTC.

The chain links TRBV30 to TRBJ1-5; D is unresolved. The CDR3 totals 12 residues. CDR1 GTSNPN and CDR2 SVGIG come from the germline V gene (reference sequence). V gave up 0 bases and J gave up 4 bases, with 4 bases separating them. The CDR3 DNA follows: TGTGCCTGGAGTGTTCAGAATCAGCCCCAGCATTTT. As protein: CAWSVQNQPQHF.

This clonotype has only a few counts. The CDR3 nucleotides read TGCGCCAGCAGCCTCAGGGGCCCCTCGAATGAGCAGTTCTTC. It specifies CASSLRGPSNEQFF. The gene calls are TRBV5-1 and TRBJ2-1, with D tentatively TRBD1 (6 bases). Between the trimmed V and J ends, which lost 4 bases and 7 bases, there was a span of 15 bases. Germline-derived CDR1 and CDR2 are SGHRS and YFSETQ. This CDR3 contains 14 residues.

The chain is built from TRBV10-3 and TRBJ1-1; D unclear. The CDR3 runs to 14 residues. The germline V gene encodes CDR1 ENHRY and CDR2 SYGVKD. V was shortened by 7 bases and J by 3 bases, with 15 bases between the two germline ends. This chain's CDR3 is CAITALAPYTEAFF. CDR3 in DNA: TGTGCCATCACCGCCTTGGCTCCGTACACTGAAGCTTTCTTT.

In this sample, this clonotype turned up a few times. This sequence joins TRBV29-1 and TRBJ2-7; maybe TRBD2 (5 bases). The germline gives CDR1 SQVTM, CDR2 ANQGSEA. CDR3 length equals 14 residues. V lost 4 bases, J lost 0 bases, and 13 bases lay in between. CDR3: CSVGEAVSSYEQYF. CDR3 in DNA: TGCAGCGTTGGGGAAGCGGTAAGCTCCTACGAGCAGTACTTC.

This clonotype was observed a handful of times. The V call is TRBV5-6, the J call TRBJ2-1; unclear D gene. Germline values: CDR1 SGHDT, CDR2 YYEEEE. The germline V and J ends were trimmed by 7 bases and 2 bases, with 10 bases remaining between them. This CDR3 is built from 13 residues. In DNA form, the CDR3 reads TGTGCCAGCGGCGAGGTCCCCTACAATGAGCAGTTCTTC. Translated: CASGEVPYNEQFF.